The 21 T cell receptor beta chains given below trace back to one sample, sequenced in a study of blood T cell repertoires in COVID-19. Measured with immunoSEQ multiplex PCR; TCRdb has only the in-frame clones, and not every one. Of roughly 50,000 clones in the sample, around 88% were seen once. Source material: peripheral blood. These receptors came from a woman in her fifties or sixties with acute or convalescent COVID-19.

The chain joins TRBV3-1 (or the pseudogene TRBV3-2) to TRBJ2-5; perhaps TRBD2 as D (6 bases). Germline V gene lookup returns CDR1 LGHDT and CDR2 YNNKEL (reference sequence). The CDR3 runs 18 residues. V gave up 0 bases and J gave up 5 bases, with 22 bases separating them. DNA of the CDR3: TGTGCCAGCAGCCAAGATGGTCCGTTTAGCGGTCTGGGGGAGACCCAGTACTTC. Residues: CASSQDGPFSGLGETQYF.

The chain has TRBV11-2 and TRBJ1-2; D perhaps matches TRBD1 (6 bases). CDR1 is SGHAT, CDR2 FQNNGV, per germline. Trimming shortened V by 5 bases and J by 5 bases, and 18 bases separated the two germline ends. CDR3 length equals 15 residues. CDR3 bases: TGTGCCAGCAGCCCACAAGGTGACAGGAGGTATGGCTACACCTTC. Encoded protein: CASSPQGDRRYGYTF.

V gene TRBV6-5 combines with J gene TRBJ1-1; tentatively, D is TRBD1 (6 bases). Germline V gives CDR1 MNHEY, CDR2 SVGAGI. V was cut by 2 bases and J by 12 bases, with 13 bases left in between. CDR3 size: 12 residues. CDR3 bases: TGTGCCAGCAGTTACGGGAGGGGGTTGACTTTCTTT. This encodes CASSYGRGLTFF.

The chain uses TRBV6-5 and TRBJ1-1; TRBD1 might be the D (6 bases). Germline-derived CDR1 and CDR2 are MNHEY and SVGAGI. The CDR3 is 12 amino acids. Trimming left V 7 bases short and J 4 bases short, with 10 bases between. The CDR3: CASNPRGTEAFF. In DNA, the CDR3 is TGTGCCAGCAACCCCAGGGGCACTGAAGCTTTCTTT.

This chain connects TRBV9 to TRBJ1-3; 7 nucleotides match TRBD1. The germline gives CDR1 SGDLS, CDR2 YYNGEE. This CDR3 region has 16 residues. V shed 0 bases and J 2 bases; nucleotides not matched to a gene: 5. In DNA form, the CDR3 reads TGTGCCAGCAGCGTAGGGAGGGGGCTAGCTGGAAACACCATATATTTT. As protein: CASSVGRGLAGNTIYF.

The CDR3 coding sequence is TGTGCCAGCACCGAGACTAGCGGGTTAGAGCAGTTCTTC. Encoded protein: CASTETSGLEQFF. The V gene is TRBV25-1, the J gene TRBJ2-1; 10 nucleotides line up with TRBD2. J lost 10 bases, V lost 7 bases, and 7 bases had no gene match. Germline V gene lookup returns CDR1 MGHDK and CDR2 SYGVNS. This CDR3 region has 13 residues.

The chain recombines TRBV5-1 with TRBJ1-2; a weak D match, TRBD1 (6 bases). Germline-derived CDR1 and CDR2 are SGHRS and YFSETQ. Trimming removed 1 base from V and 1 base from J, with 8 bases in between. The CDR3 has 14 residues. CDR3 nucleotide sequence: TGCGCCAGCAGCTTGATACAGGGTAACTATGGCTACACCTTC. Protein: CASSLIQGNYGYTF.

The chain joins TRBV27 to TRBJ2-5, with 8 positions matching TRBD2. The CDR3 is made up of 15 amino acids. V lost 4 bases and J lost 2; bases outside the gene matches: 6. Germline loops: CDR1 MNHEY, CDR2 SMNVEV (reference sequence). The CDR3 region is CASSSWGGGQETQYF. CDR3 DNA sequence: TGTGCCAGCAGTTCCTGGGGCGGGGGGCAAGAGACCCAGTACTTC.

The CDR3 nucleotides read TGTGCCAGCAGCTTAAGCCTAGCGGACGAGCAGTACTTC. Amino acid sequence: CASSLSLADEQYF. The chain joins TRBV7-3 to TRBJ2-7; 7 positions agree with TRBD2. The V gene's germline CDR1 is SGHTA and CDR2 FQGTGA. V gave up 1 base and J gave up 5 bases; unmatched junction bases: 2. There are 13 residues in the CDR3.

The rearrangement uses TRBV5-1 and TRBJ1-4; TRBD1 matches 7 bases. The CDR3 is made up of 17 amino acids. The V and J ends lost 3 bases and 2 bases, in that order; junction bases with no gene match: 10. Germline V gives CDR1 SGHRS, CDR2 YFSETQ. CDR3 DNA: TGCGCCAGCAGCTCAACAGGGGACGGGACGACTAATGAAAAACTGTTTTTT. It is translated as CASSSTGDGTTNEKLFF.

The V and J genes are TRBV4-2 and TRBJ2-3; 8 bases are shared with TRBD2. The CDR3 contains 18 residues. Looked up from germline, CDR1 is LGHNA and CDR2 is YNFKEQ. The V gene end was trimmed by 2 bases and the J gene end by 1 base; junction bases not matched to a gene: 11. The CDR3, as DNA: TGTGCCAGCAGCCAAAGGGTTCGTGAAGCGGGGGGCACAGATACGCAGTATTTT. Amino acids: CASSQRVREAGGTDTQYF.

This chain links TRBV30 with TRBJ2-3; maybe TRBD1 (5 bases). Trimming pared 3 bases from V and 5 bases from J, leaving 9 bases between. The CDR3 has 12 residues. Per the germline V gene, CDR1 is GTSNPN and CDR2 is SVGIG (reference sequence). DNA of the CDR3: TGTGCCTGGAGCAGAGACAGAGATACGCAGTATTTT. It codes for CAWSRDRDTQYF. The variable domain in full, with the rest retrieved from reference TRBV30 and TRBJ2-3, is SQTIHQWPATLVQPVGSPLSLECTVEGTSNPNLYWYRQAAGRGLQLLFYSVGIGQISSEVPQNLSASRPQDRQFILSSKKLLLSDSGFYLCAWSRDRDTQYFGPGTRLTVL.

The V call is TRBV5-6, the J call TRBJ1-2, with 9 bases lining up with TRBD1. Germline CDR1 and CDR2: SGHDT and YYEEEE. V trimming: 3 bases; J trimming: 6 bases; junction bases outside the gene matches: 3. This CDR3 has 13 residues. The CDR3 region has the DNA TGTGCCAGCAGCTGGGACAGGGTACATGGCTACACCTTC. Amino acid sequence: CASSWDRVHGYTF.

The V call is TRBV4-1, the J call TRBJ2-3, with a possible D match to TRBD1 (5 bases). Deletions cut 0 bases from V and 0 bases from J, with 19 bases between. This CDR3 spans 19 amino acids. Germline V gene data show CDR1 as MGHRA and CDR2 as YSYEKL. For the CDR3, the DNA is TGCGCCAGCAGCCAAGAAGGCCAGGGAAATCGACCTAGCACAGATACGCAGTATTTT. Encoded protein: CASSQEGQGNRPSTDTQYF.

This chain links TRBV29-1 with TRBJ1-1; no firm D call. V was shortened by 4 bases and J by 4 bases, with 10 bases between the two germline ends. The CDR3 covers 12 residues. Germline assignment: CDR1 SQVTM and CDR2 ANQGSEA. The CDR3 loop is CSVATGSTEAFF. The CDR3 bases are TGCAGCGTTGCGACGGGGAGCACTGAAGCTTTCTTT.

The chain couples TRBV5-6 to TRBJ1-2; TRBD1 aligns across 7 bases. Germline V gene data show CDR1 as SGHDT and CDR2 as YYEEEE. The CDR3 has 15 residues. Losses at the gene ends were 4 bases for V and 2 bases for J; bases not matched to a gene: 8. CDR3 bases: TGTGCCAGCAGCCCCGGAGGGGGCAGCAACTATGGCTACACCTTC. Protein product: CASSPGGGSNYGYTF.

This rearrangement joins TRBV27 to TRBJ2-1, with 10 bases fitting TRBD1. Germline V gene lookup returns CDR1 MNHEY and CDR2 SMNVEV (reference sequence). This CDR3 is 15 amino acids long. The V gene end was trimmed by 4 bases and the J gene end by 7 bases; junction bases not matched to a gene: 7. CDR3 bases: TGTGCCAGCAGTTGGGTAGGGGACAGGGGTAATGAGCAGTTCTTC. This gives the protein CASSWVGDRGNEQFF.

V gene TRBV30 combines with J gene TRBJ2-4; 9 nucleotides align to TRBD2. The germline V gene has CDR1 GTSNPN and CDR2 SVGIG (reference sequence). The length of the CDR3 is 16 residues. Trimming took 2 bases from V and 0 from J; bases not matched to a gene: 5. The CDR3 protein is CAWSPLLAGAKNIQYF. The DNA of the CDR3 is TGTGCCTGGAGTCCGCTACTAGCGGGAGCCAAAAACATTCAGTACTTC.

The genes are TRBV6-5 and TRBJ1-1; no reliable D call. The CDR3 covers 14 residues. Between the trimmed V and J ends, which lost 0 bases and 3 bases, there was a span of 8 bases. Germline V gene sequence: CDR1 MNHEY, CDR2 SVGAGI. The CDR3 loop reads CASSYSEGHTEAFF. The CDR3 DNA reads TGTGCCAGCAGTTACTCGGAGGGTCACACTGAAGCTTTCTTT.

This chain links TRBV18 with TRBJ1-1, with 10 bases lining up with TRBD1. With V trimmed by 6 bases and J by 10 bases, 5 bases remained unmatched. The CDR3 runs 12 residues. Per the germline V gene, CDR1 is KGHSH and CDR2 is LQKENI. The CDR3: CASSDRGARAFF. In DNA form, the CDR3 reads TGTGCCAGCTCGGACAGGGGGGCCAGAGCTTTCTTT.

This clone was detected once. The chain employs TRBV11-3 and TRBJ2-3; possible D gene TRBD2, 6 bases. The CDR3 sequence is 15 residues long. The ends were cut back, 3 bases at V and 3 bases at J, with 13 bases in the middle. In germline, CDR1 is SGHNT, CDR2 YENEEA. Here the CDR3 DNA reads TGTGCCAGCAGCTTCGGCGGCGGGGCAACAGATACGCAGTATTTT. Residues: CASSFGGGATDTQYF.